These 21 T cell receptor beta chains came from one sample sequenced in a study of T cells expressing NK-cell markers. TCRdb processed the 5' RACE reads again and assigns one entry to each CDR3 protein, with no DNA. Its listing shows roughly 380,000 distinct CDR3 sequences. The sample comprised blood T cells: a sorted CD56 or NKG2C T cell subset, CD4+ or CD8+ T cells, or bulk PBMC T cells (not recorded which). These receptors all stem from a man between 18 and 69 years old in good health.

The V call is TRBV6-1, the J call TRBJ1-2; there is no DNA to check the TCRdb D call of TRBD1. CDR1 MNHNS and CDR2 SASEGT come from the germline V gene. This CDR3 comprises 17 residues. This CDR3 reads CASSPHTGGGRNYGYTF.

The genes are TRBV5-1 and TRBJ1-2. The length of the CDR3 is 13 residues. Germline V gene lookup returns CDR1 SGHRS and CDR2 YFSETQ. The CDR3 here is CASGVERRYGYTF.

The chain uses TRBV9 and TRBJ2-3; TCRdb's D call, TRBD2, is unchecked because there is no DNA. The germline gives CDR1 SGDLS, CDR2 YYNGEE. CDR3 size: 19 residues. The CDR3 loop reads CASSPSQHSGGRVTDTQYF.

This rearrangement joins TRBV23-1 to TRBJ2-6. TRBV23-1 is assigned to the ORF class and has an uncertain function. The CDR3 totals 17 residues. The CDR3 is CASSQYGGVTGANVLTF.

V is TRBV12-3 or TRBV12-4 and J is TRBJ2-2; TCRdb indicates TRBD1, and absent DNA this call remains unverified. The CDR3 length is 17 residues. The CDR3 sequence is CASSYSRSGRGAGELFF.

The chain recombines TRBV12-3 or TRBV12-4 with TRBJ2-7; TCRdb designates TRBD1, a call that cannot be tested without DNA. The CDR3 loop spans 13 amino acids. CDR3 loop: CASSPPPYREQYF.

The genes are TRBV7-2 and TRBJ1-2. Germline values: CDR1 SGHTA, CDR2 FQGNSA. This CDR3 comprises 13 residues. Here the CDR3 reads CASSEGPNYGYTF.

V is TRBV5-1 and J is TRBJ2-5. Germline V gives CDR1 SGHRS, CDR2 YFSETQ. The CDR3 is 13 amino acids. The CDR3 is CASSFSVQETQYF.

J is TRBJ1-2 and V is TRBV2. CDR1 is SNHLY, CDR2 FYNNEI, per germline. The CDR3 is 13 amino acids. The CDR3 region is CASRLEGGGGYTF.

V and J are TRBV11-2 and TRBJ2-3. This CDR3 is 15 amino acids long. The germline V gene encodes CDR1 SGHAT and CDR2 FQNNGV. This CDR3 reads CASSLGRPSTDTQYF.

The chain employs TRBV20-1 and TRBJ1-3. The CDR3 length is 13 residues. Germline values: CDR1 DFQATT, CDR2 SNEGSKA (reference sequence). The CDR3 is CSASGTNGNTIYF.

J is TRBJ2-7 and V is TRBV5-1; the D call from TCRdb, TRBD1, cannot be confirmed without DNA. The CDR3 covers 13 residues. The germline CDR1 and CDR2 sequences are SGHRS and YFSETQ. CDR3 in amino acids: CASAPGSIVRQYF.

V and J are TRBV5-1 and TRBJ2-3; TCRdb designates TRBD2, a call that cannot be tested without DNA. Per germline, CDR1 SGHRS and CDR2 YFSETQ. This CDR3 has 13 residues. The CDR3 reads CASSIARLDTQYF.

The CDR3 region is CASSFVHNQPQHF. The chain combines TRBV7-8 with TRBJ1-5. CDR1 is SGHVS and CDR2 is FQNEAQ in the germline V gene. The CDR3 totals 13 residues.

The chain recombines TRBV19 with TRBJ1-3; TCRdb picks TRBD1, but there is no DNA to check that call. Germline CDR1 is LNHDA and CDR2 is SQIVND (reference sequence). CDR3 size: 16 residues. CDR3 loop: CASSTYGRDSGNTIYF.

The chain carries TRBV6-5 and TRBJ2-1; TCRdb's assignment of TRBD2 cannot be checked, as there is no DNA. The germline CDR1 and CDR2 sequences are MNHEY and SVGAGI. The CDR3 is 15 residues long. CDR3 protein: CASSYIPSRNNEQFF.

The rearrangement joins TRBV28 to TRBJ1-2; TCRdb indicates TRBD1, and absent DNA this call remains unverified. Germline CDR1 is MDHEN and CDR2 is SYDVKM. This CDR3 contains 12 residues. This CDR3 is CATLQGAHGYTF.

The chain uses TRBV21-1 and TRBJ2-3; checking the TCRdb D call of TRBD2 is not possible without DNA. TRBV21-1 is recorded as a pseudogene. This CDR3 spans 18 amino acids. CDR3 amino acids: CASSSSAGGPYGADTQYF.

The chain employs TRBV18 and TRBJ2-5; TCRdb gives TRBD2 as the D gene, but with no DNA this cannot be confirmed. Germline-derived CDR1 and CDR2 are KGHSH and LQKENI. The CDR3 is made up of 15 amino acids. The CDR3 sequence: CASSRLLAVGETQYF.

The chain links TRBV9 to TRBJ1-1; checking the TCRdb D call of TRBD1 is not possible without DNA. CDR3 length: 15 amino acids. Germline V gene sequence: CDR1 SGDLS, CDR2 YYNGEE. This CDR3 reads CASSVSGTAQTEAFF.

V usage is TRBV10-2 and J usage is TRBJ2-1; TCRdb names TRBD2, which stays unverified in the absence of DNA. This CDR3 has 16 residues. Germline V gene sequence: CDR1 WSHSY, CDR2 SAAADI. This CDR3 reads CASSLAGVTSYNEQFF.